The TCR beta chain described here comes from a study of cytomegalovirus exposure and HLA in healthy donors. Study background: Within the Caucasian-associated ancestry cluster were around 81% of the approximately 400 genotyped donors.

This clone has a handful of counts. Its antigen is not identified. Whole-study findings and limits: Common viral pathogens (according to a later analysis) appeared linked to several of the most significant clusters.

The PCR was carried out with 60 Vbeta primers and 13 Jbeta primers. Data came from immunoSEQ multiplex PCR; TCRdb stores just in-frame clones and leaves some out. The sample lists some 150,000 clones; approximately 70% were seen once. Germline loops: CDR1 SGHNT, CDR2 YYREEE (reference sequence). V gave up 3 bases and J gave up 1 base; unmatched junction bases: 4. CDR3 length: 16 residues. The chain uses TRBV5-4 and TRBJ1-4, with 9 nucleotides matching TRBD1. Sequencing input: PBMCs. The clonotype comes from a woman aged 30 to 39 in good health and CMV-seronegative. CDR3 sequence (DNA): TGTGCCAGCAGCTCCGGGACAGGGTTAACTAATGAAAAACTGTTTTTT. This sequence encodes CASSSGTGLTNEKLFF.